Shown below are 2 T cell receptor beta chains from a single sample sequenced in a study of blood T cells in healthy people across ages. Combining a sample-barcoded 5' primer with a J-beta primer mix, a second PCR ran for 7 to 11 cycles. From the 5' RACE reads, TCRdb called clonotypes with MiXCR, one entry per CDR3 protein. The sample lists 250,000 to 300,000 distinct CDR3 sequences, 27% occurring once. The sequencing sample was made of blood. All receptors come from a woman in her 70s in good health.

There are a few counts of this clonotype. The CDR3 here is CASSWTGHEPYEQYF. The CDR3 nucleotides read TGTGCCAGCAGCTGGACAGGGCACGAACCTTACGAGCAGTACTTC. This chain uses TRBV5-5 with TRBJ2-5; 8 bases line up with TRBD1. TRBJ2-7 matches the DNA end more closely, so the J call is doubtful. Germline V CDR1 and CDR2: SGHKS, YYEKEE (reference sequence). This CDR3 has 15 amino acids.

This clonotype has at least ten counts. This chain links TRBV5-1 with TRBJ1-2; 10 nucleotides line up with TRBD1. J lost 10 bases, V lost 4 bases, and 7 bases had no gene match. This CDR3 has 13 amino acids. Germline-derived CDR1 and CDR2 are SGHRS and YFSETQ. The CDR3 reads CASSTRDRGVYTF. CDR3 in DNA: TGCGCCAGCAGCACGCGGGACAGGGGAGTCTACACCTTC.